This TCR beta chain was retrieved from a study of T cell clones after liver transplantation. This clone was observed a handful of times. Some clones are missing from TCRdb's copy, which holds only in-frame ones; the method was immunoSEQ multiplex PCR. The data hold under 130,000 clones, with about 81% observed a single time. With 8 bases removed from V and 1 base from J, the gap between germline ends came to 19 bases. The germline CDR1 and CDR2 sequences are SGHTA and FQGTGA. The CDR3 totals 16 residues. The sequence derives from a human patient who received a liver transplant. Some T cells could come from the graft donor. The sample consisted of CD4+ T cells from blood, taken approximately 50 months after liver transplant. J is TRBJ2-3 and V is TRBV7-3, with D perhaps TRBD2 (6 bases). The CDR3, as DNA: TGTGCCAGCGGACCCGGGACTGGGAGAGGCACAGATACGCAGTATTTT. Its translation: CASGPGTGRGTDTQYF.